This T cell receptor (beta chain) was captured by sequencing in a study of CD8+ T cells in alopecia areata. Turning to the study itself: Oral tofacitinib (5 to 10 mg twice daily) was administered to treated patients.

Study observations and caveats: Unlike in mice, where it was clearer, TCR sharing across patients was less clear, possibly HLA-related.

Sorting from PBMCs produced CD4+ and CD8+ T cells. The CDR3 is 15 residues long. V lost 4 bases and J lost 2; bases outside the gene matches: 5. Looked up from germline, CDR1 is MGHRA and CDR2 is YSYEKL. Comments on this clone: The antigen remains unidentified.

cDNA serving as the sequencing template came from extracted, reverse transcribed RNA. The repertoire was sequenced with immunoSEQ multiplex PCR; TCRdb's copy has only in-frame clones and lacks some. The repertoire has about 56,000 clones, around 96% of them found once; the top ten carry around 25%. The rearrangement joins TRBV4-1 to TRBJ2-3; 8 nucleotides agree with TRBD2. The material sequenced was CD8+ T cells sorted from blood, taken at week 0. The source is a human donor with alopecia areata. In DNA form, the CDR3 reads TGCGCCAGCAGCCCAAGCGGGGGAGACACAGATACGCAGTATTTT. Its protein product is CASSPSGGDTDTQYF.